These 27 T cell receptor beta chains came from one sample sequenced in a study of blood T cell repertoires in COVID-19. Measured with immunoSEQ multiplex PCR; TCRdb has only the in-frame clones, and not every one. The table has about 20,000 clones, 70% to 90% seen once; the top ten hold roughly 30%. The sequenced sample was peripheral blood. These receptors were collected from a human donor with active COVID-19. The donor label of this sample is uncertain.

This clone was picked up one time. The rearrangement joins TRBV14 to TRBJ2-4, with TRBD1 identical over 9 bases. J gave up 1 base and V 1 base, and 17 bases lay outside the gene matches. The CDR3 length is 21 residues. Germline-derived CDR1 and CDR2 are SGHDN and FVKESK. CDR3: CASSQGPKQGASFLAKNIQYF. CDR3 sequence (DNA): TGTGCCAGCAGCCAAGGGCCTAAACAGGGGGCTAGTTTTTTGGCCAAAAACATTCAGTACTTC.

The chain has TRBV27 and TRBJ1-4; TRBD1 might be the D (5 bases). Germline values: CDR1 MNHEY, CDR2 SMNVEV (reference sequence). This CDR3 comprises 13 residues. The V end lost 8 bases, the J end lost 4 bases, and 11 bases lay between the germline ends. In DNA form, the CDR3 reads TGTGCCAGCCTTGAAGGGGTTAATGAAAAACTGTTTTTT. Its translation is CASLEGVNEKLFF.

The rearrangement links TRBV5-1 to TRBJ2-1, with 12 bases fitting TRBD2. The germline gives CDR1 SGHRS, CDR2 YFSETQ. Unmatched junction bases numbered 8, after V lost 4 bases and J lost 9 bases. The CDR3 has 15 amino acids. CDR3 loop: CASSVGTSGFSEQFF. The CDR3 coding sequence is TGCGCCAGCAGCGTGGGGACTAGCGGGTTCAGTGAGCAGTTCTTC. Together with reference TRBV5-1 and TRBJ2-1, the CDR3 gives the full variable domain: KAGVTQTPRYLIKTRGQQVTLSCSPISGHRSVSWYQQTPGQGLQFLFEYFSETQRNKGNFPGRFSGRQFSNSRSEMNVSTLELGDSALYLCASSVGTSGFSEQFFGPGTRLTVL.

The chain is built from TRBV3-1 (or the pseudogene TRBV3-2) and TRBJ2-3, with 12 bases that match TRBD2. J was trimmed by 5 bases and V by 4 bases; bases with no gene match: 4. CDR1 and CDR2 (germline): LGHDT, YNNKEL (reference sequence). The CDR3 covers 15 residues. The CDR3 here is CASSPPGLAGDTQYF. CDR3 DNA: TGTGCCAGCAGCCCGCCGGGACTAGCGGGAGATACGCAGTATTTT.

The chain has TRBV12-3 or TRBV12-4 and TRBJ2-7, with a possible D match to TRBD1 (5 bases). The CDR3 sequence is 13 residues long. V lost 2 bases to trimming and J lost 2 bases, with 7 bases between them. The DNA for the CDR3 is TGTGCCAGCAGTTTATCAGGGACCTACGAGCAGTACTTC. It specifies CASSLSGTYEQYF.

The chain links TRBV4-1 to TRBJ2-7; 10 bases agree with TRBD2. Germline V gene lookup returns CDR1 MGHRA and CDR2 YSYEKL. V was clipped by 1 base and J by 0 bases; unmatched bases: 3. The length of the CDR3 is 16 residues. Here the CDR3 DNA reads TGCGCCAGCAGCCAAGTCCCTAGCGGGAGCTCCTACGAGCAGTACTTC. This sequence encodes CASSQVPSGSSYEQYF.

The rearrangement joins TRBV4-1 to TRBJ2-5; D might be TRBD2 (6 bases). From germline, CDR1 is MGHRA and CDR2 YSYEKL. The V gene lost 0 bases and the J gene lost 4 bases, with 18 bases spanning the gap. This CDR3 is built from 17 residues. CDR3 sequence: CASSQDRGGTGGETQYF. In DNA, the CDR3 is TGCGCCAGCAGCCAAGATAGAGGCGGGACCGGGGGAGAGACCCAGTACTTC.

The V gene is TRBV27, the J gene TRBJ1-2; perhaps TRBD1 as D (5 bases). There are 13 residues in the CDR3. V lost 3 bases, J lost 6 bases, and 11 bases lay in between. Per the germline V gene, CDR1 is MNHEY and CDR2 is SMNVEV (reference sequence). CDR3 amino acids: CASSLGPFNGYTF. DNA for the CDR3: TGTGCCAGCAGTTTGGGGCCGTTCAATGGCTACACCTTC.

The chain uses TRBV5-1 and TRBJ1-4, with TRBD1 matching 8 bases. CDR1 is SGHRS, CDR2 YFSETQ, per germline. The CDR3 loop spans 16 amino acids. The ends lost 3 bases at V and 0 bases at J; junction bases unmatched: 4. DNA of the CDR3: TGCGCCAGCAGCTGGGGGGACAGGACAACTAATGAAAAACTGTTTTTT. Protein sequence: CASSWGDRTTNEKLFF.

V and J are TRBV9 and TRBJ2-1; 12 nucleotides align to TRBD2. CDR3 size: 15 residues. The V segment lost 6 bases and the J segment 3 bases; nucleotides outside the gene matches: 4. Germline V lookup: CDR1 SGDLS, CDR2 YYNGEE. The CDR3, as DNA: TGTGCCAGCACCCCGACTAGCGGGAGCTACAATGAGCAGTTCTTC. Its translation: CASTPTSGSYNEQFF.

The table lists this clone with a count of one. This chain connects TRBV11-3 to TRBJ1-4; 9 positions match TRBD1. In germline, CDR1 is SGHNT, CDR2 YENEEA. This CDR3 spans 15 amino acids. V lost 5 bases, J lost 4 bases, and 5 bases stayed unmatched. The CDR3 DNA follows: TGTGCCAGCAGCACACAGGGGGCAATTAATGAAAAACTGTTTTTT. Translated: CASSTQGAINEKLFF.

The V gene is TRBV25-1, the J gene TRBJ1-1; TRBD1 is a possible D gene (6 bases). Trimming removed 3 bases from V and 5 bases from J, with 13 bases in between. CDR1 MGHDK and CDR2 SYGVNS come from the germline V gene. The CDR3 spans 14 residues. For the CDR3, the DNA is TGTGCCAGCAGTGAGTTAGGGGGAGAGACTGAAGCTTTCTTT. Protein: CASSELGGETEAFF.

The V call is TRBV14, the J call TRBJ1-1, with D perhaps matching TRBD1 (5 bases). The V end was cut by 2 bases, the J end by 10 bases, with 11 bases between. The CDR3 is made up of 12 amino acids. Looked up from germline, CDR1 is SGHDN and CDR2 is FVKESK. The DNA of the CDR3 is TGTGCCAGCAGCCAATCGGGGGAGACAGCTTTCTTT. It codes for CASSQSGETAFF.

The genes are TRBV7-9 and TRBJ1-2; 8 bases match TRBD1. CDR3 length equals 13 residues. The germline V gene has CDR1 SEHNR and CDR2 FQNEAQ (reference sequence). Losses at the gene ends were 3 bases for V and 6 bases for J; bases not matched to a gene: 3. CDR3 amino acids: CASSFSGQDGYTF. CDR3 nucleotides: TGTGCCAGCAGCTTCTCGGGACAGGATGGCTACACCTTC.

The rearrangement uses TRBV5-4 and TRBJ1-3; D gene unclear. CDR3 length: 13 residues. Per germline, CDR1 SGHNT and CDR2 YYREEE (reference sequence). Deletions cut 3 bases from V and 4 bases from J, with 8 bases between. CDR3 sequence reads: CASSSGYGNTIYF. CDR3 nucleotide sequence: TGTGCCAGCAGCTCAGGTTACGGAAACACCATATATTTT.

The genes are TRBV6-6 and TRBJ2-2; D is possibly TRBD2 (6 bases). Deletions cut 5 bases from V and 6 bases from J, with 13 bases between. This CDR3 has 14 residues. CDR1 and CDR2 from the germline V gene are MNHNY and SVGAGI (reference sequence). CDR3 region: CASSEGTLPGELFF. The CDR3 DNA reads TGTGCCAGCAGTGAGGGGACTCTCCCCGGGGAGCTGTTTTTT.

This chain connects TRBV7-2 to TRBJ2-7; TRBD2 matches 13 bases. The CDR3 covers 14 residues. Germline CDR1 is SGHTA and CDR2 is FQGNSA. Germline trimming cut 4 bases from V and 6 bases from J; bases unmatched to any gene: 3. CDR3 amino acids: CASSWTSGSIEQYF. For the CDR3, the DNA is TGTGCCAGCAGCTGGACTAGCGGGAGTATCGAGCAGTACTTC.

This chain uses TRBV7-8 with TRBJ2-5, with TRBD2 identical over 8 bases. The CDR3 totals 16 residues. Germline values: CDR1 SGHVS, CDR2 FQNEAQ. The junction had 14 bases not matched to a gene; V was cut back by 6 bases and J by 5 bases. The CDR3 protein is CASSQALAENLETQYF. For the CDR3, the DNA is TGTGCCAGCAGTCAAGCACTAGCGGAGAACCTGGAGACCCAGTACTTC.

The V gene is TRBV11-3, the J gene TRBJ2-5; D is uncertain. Germline V gene lookup returns CDR1 SGHNT and CDR2 YENEEA. The V and J ends lost 5 bases and 2 bases respectively, with 12 bases between them. The CDR3 has 14 residues. CDR3 coding DNA: TGTGCCAGCAGCCCTCCAGGTCAGCAAGAGACCCAGTACTTC. It yields the protein CASSPPGQQETQYF. Filled out from reference TRBV11-3 and TRBJ2-5, the complete variable domain reads EAGVVQSPRYKIIEKKQPVAFWCNPISGHNTLYWYLQNLGQGPELLIRYENEEAVDDSQLPKDRFSAERLKGVDSTLKIQPAELGDSAVYLCASSPPGQQETQYFGPGTRLLVL.

This chain connects TRBV2 to TRBJ1-4, with TRBD1 matching over 7 bases. Germline CDR1 SNHLY, CDR2 FYNNEI. The CDR3 length is 14 residues. Trimming took 5 bases from V and 10 from J; bases not matched to a gene: 10. The CDR3 region is CASSKDRLVGKLFF. For the CDR3, the DNA is TGTGCCAGCAGTAAGGACAGGCTCGTTGGAAAACTGTTTTTT.

DNA for the CDR3: TGTGCCAGCTCACCAATCGCAGGGACTGGAAACACCATATATTTT. Translated: CASSPIAGTGNTIYF. The V gene is TRBV18, the J gene TRBJ1-3; possible D gene TRBD1, 5 bases. This CDR3 contains 15 residues. Germline assignment: CDR1 KGHSH and CDR2 LQKENI. Trimming took off 2 bases at V and 2 bases at J, with 10 bases between the two ends.

This clone was detected only a few times. Here the CDR3 reads CASSLDLRTYEQYF. The CDR3 DNA sequence: TGTGCCAGCAGCTTAGATCTACGCACCTACGAGCAGTACTTC. The rearrangement joins TRBV11-2 to TRBJ2-7; unclear D gene. Per the germline V gene, CDR1 is SGHAT and CDR2 is FQNNGV. The V and J ends lost 0 bases and 2 bases respectively, with 8 bases between them. The CDR3 loop spans 14 amino acids.

The V call is TRBV28, the J call TRBJ2-7, with 7 bases lining up with TRBD2. This CDR3 spans 16 amino acids. Germline V gene data show CDR1 as MDHEN and CDR2 as SYDVKM. Losses at the gene ends were 6 bases for V and 0 bases for J; bases not matched to a gene: 11. The CDR3 protein is CASRPTSADSSYEQYF. CDR3 bases: TGTGCCAGCAGACCAACTAGCGCCGATAGCTCCTACGAGCAGTACTTC.

The chain is built from TRBV4-1 and TRBJ1-5; tentative D call: TRBD1 (5 bases). Trimming pared 5 bases from V and 4 bases from J, leaving 18 bases between. CDR1 is MGHRA and CDR2 is YSYEKL in the germline V gene. This CDR3 is 16 amino acids long. DNA of the CDR3: TGCGCCAGCAGCGCCGGGGGGTTGTCTAGGAATCAGCCCCAGCATTTT. This sequence encodes CASSAGGLSRNQPQHF.

The V and J genes are TRBV5-1 and TRBJ2-7; D possibly corresponds to TRBD2 (5 bases). Germline assignment: CDR1 SGHRS and CDR2 YFSETQ. This CDR3 is built from 12 residues. The V end was cut by 4 bases, the J end by 3 bases, with 8 bases between. The CDR3 loop reads CASSPGVYEQYF. CDR3 nucleotide sequence: TGCGCCAGCAGCCCCGGGGTCTACGAGCAGTACTTC.

This clone was seen a single time. The V and J genes are TRBV24-1 and TRBJ2-1; 10 nucleotides line up with TRBD1. The CDR3 runs to 14 residues. CDR1 is KGHDR and CDR2 is SFDVKD in the germline V gene. Trimming took 4 bases from V and 12 from J; bases not matched to a gene: 8. In DNA form, the CDR3 reads TGTGCCACCAGTGAAAGTGGACAGGGGGGAATGCAGTTCTTC. The encoded protein is CATSESGQGGMQFF.

This chain uses TRBV27 with TRBJ2-7; 14 bases fit TRBD2. V lost 5 bases to trimming and J lost 5 bases; unmatched junction nucleotides: 8. The CDR3 has 16 amino acids. CDR1 is MNHEY and CDR2 is SMNVEV in the germline V gene (reference sequence). The CDR3 reads CASSGPGTSGSNEQYF. For the CDR3, the DNA is TGTGCCAGCAGTGGTCCGGGGACTAGCGGGAGTAACGAGCAGTACTTC.